These 10 T cell receptor beta chains came from one sample sequenced in a study of Graves' ophthalmopathy and Graves' hyperthyroidism (dated by TCRdb to the late 2010s). Sequencing relied on an Illumina HiSeq 2000. TCR beta CDR3 regions were amplified from RNA transcripts for repertoire sequencing. A first-round RT-PCR used HTBI primers with the Qiagen OneStep RT-PCR kit, followed by a second-round multiplex PCR, size selection and purification. The raw public reads went through TCRdb reprocessing: fastp at Q25, MiXCR clone calling, in-frame beta chains kept. Every distinct CDR3 protein forms one entry, paired with its most common genes and DNA. Counted in this sample were roughly 610,000 distinct CDR3 sequences; approximately 21% of them appeared once. The ten largest make up approximately 7% of the sample. The specimen was peripheral blood. Receptors were obtained from a woman aged 18-29 years with stable Graves' hyperthyroidism. Some clones in this sample may be carry-over from other donors' samples. Donor details come from another sample of the same person, matched by shared clones.

This clonotype was detected many times. The CDR3 sequence: CAWSATTYEQYF. As DNA, the CDR3 is TGTGCCTGGAGTGCTACTACCTACGAGCAGTACTTC. The genes are TRBV30 and TRBJ2-7, with D unresolved. V was clipped by 1 base and J by 2 bases, with 6 bases between them. There are 12 residues in the CDR3. Germline V gives CDR1 GTSNPN, CDR2 SVGIG (reference sequence).

This clonotype was seen only a few times. The chain links TRBV2 to TRBJ1-3; D might be TRBD1 (6 bases). V lost 1 base and J 4 bases, leaving 14 bases between the germline ends. Germline V gene data show CDR1 as SNHLY and CDR2 as FYNNEI. This CDR3 has 16 residues. CDR3 loop: CASSEGQGFSGNTIYF. The CDR3 nucleotides read TGTGCCAGCAGTGAAGGCCAGGGGTTTTCAGGAAACACCATATATTTT.

In its sample, this clonotype was seen many times. This sequence joins TRBV12-3 or TRBV12-4 and TRBJ2-3; TRBD2 matches 9 bases. With V trimmed by 5 bases and J by 5 bases, 14 bases remained unmatched. The CDR3 sequence is 17 residues long. CDR3 protein: CASSPAGLAGDGDTQYF. Written as DNA, the CDR3 is TGTGCCAGCAGTCCTGCGGGATTAGCGGGAGACGGAGATACGCAGTATTTT.

There are many counts of this clonotype. The CDR3 sequence: CAGRGANYGYTF. For the CDR3, the DNA is TGTGCCGGGCGGGGGGCTAACTATGGCTACACCTTC. This chain joins TRBV11-2 and TRBJ1-2, with D possibly TRBD1 on 5 matching bases. Trimming pared 11 bases from V and 0 bases from J, leaving 10 bases between. This CDR3 region has 12 residues. CDR1 is SGHAT and CDR2 is FQNNGV in the germline V gene.

This clonotype was seen more than once but under ten times. V gene TRBV18 combines with J gene TRBJ1-1; D gene ambiguous. This CDR3 has 13 amino acids. CDR1 is KGHSH and CDR2 is LQKENI in the germline V gene. V was cut by 3 bases and J by 11 bases, with 16 bases left in between. The CDR3 DNA sequence: TGTGCCAGCTCACCGGGGTCGGAGATTTCGGCTTTCTTT. Translation: CASSPGSEISAFF.

There are many counts of this clonotype. The chain joins TRBV6-5 to TRBJ1-1, with 8 bases identical to TRBD1. J was trimmed by 6 bases and V by 2 bases; bases with no gene match: 8. The CDR3 is made up of 15 amino acids. Per germline, CDR1 MNHEY and CDR2 SVGAGI. CDR3 nucleotide sequence: TGTGCCAGCAGTTACCATGGGACAGGACTCCCTGAAGCTTTCTTT. Amino acids: CASSYHGTGLPEAFF.

This clonotype was seen ten or more times. CDR3 sequence reads: CATSGLAGETQYF. Here the CDR3 DNA reads TGTGCCACCAGCGGACTAGCGGGGGAGACCCAGTACTTC. V and J are TRBV15 and TRBJ2-5; 12 bases agree with TRBD2. This CDR3 is 13 amino acids long. Trimming at V came to 5 bases and at J to 5 bases, leaving 0 bases not matched to a gene. Per the germline V gene, CDR1 is LNHNV and CDR2 is YYDKDF (reference sequence).

This clonotype has a handful of counts. The chain carries TRBV5-1 and TRBJ2-6; D remains unclear. Germline CDR1 is SGHRS and CDR2 is YFSETQ. V was shortened by 0 bases and J by 0 bases, with 7 bases between the two germline ends. The CDR3 sequence is 16 residues long. The CDR3 DNA sequence: TGCGCCAGCAGCTTGGATCTCCGCTCTGGGGCCAACGTCCTGACTTTC. This encodes CASSLDLRSGANVLTF.

This clonotype was seen many times. One end of the junction fails to match germline, which may point to a read error. This sequence joins TRBV6-5 and TRBJ2-5; D may match TRBD1 or TRBD2 (6 bases each). This CDR3 is built from 14 residues. The germline V gene encodes CDR1 MNHEY and CDR2 SVGAGI. The CDR3 is CASSDSGAKETQYF. In DNA form, the CDR3 reads TGTGCCAGCAGTGACTCGGGGGCGAAAGAGACCCAGTACTTC.

This chain links TRBV11-3 with TRBJ2-7, with 8 nucleotides matching TRBD2. Unmatched junction bases numbered 8, after V lost 5 bases and J lost 2 bases. The length of the CDR3 is 15 residues. Germline V lookup: CDR1 SGHNT, CDR2 YENEEA. The CDR3 DNA sequence: TGTGCCAGCAGCCTAAGAGCGGGGGAAACCTACGAGCAGTACTTC. Protein product: CASSLRAGETYEQYF.